Listed below are T cell receptor beta chains from one sample, sequenced in a study of cytomegalovirus exposure and HLA in healthy donors. Only in-frame clones appear in the TCRdb table, and some are missing; sequencing was by immunoSEQ multiplex PCR. The sample lists about 360,000 clones; 86% were seen once. The sequenced sample consisted of PBMCs. These receptors were taken from a young woman in good health and CMV-seronegative. Each CDR3 is given with its conserved first and last residue.

v_call	j_call	cdr3_aa
TRBV28	TRBJ2-3	CASSSLGQSSTDTQYF
TRBV2	TRBJ2-3	CASSRTVEWTDTQYF
TRBV11-2	TRBJ1-1	CASSSPQGVEAFF
TRBV14	TRBJ2-2	CASSQGGGTGLFTGELFF
TRBV6-5	TRBJ1-5	CASRQGSNQPQHF
TRBV29-1	TRBJ2-5	CSVLGQGGETQYF
TRBV28	TRBJ2-1	CASSWSTGLAEYNEQFF
TRBV6-6	TRBJ2-7	CASSSLGQRTYEQYF
TRBV28	TRBJ1-1	CASSLARGNTEAFF
TRBV6-5	TRBJ2-3	CASSYLTSTDTQYF
TRBV18	TRBJ2-7	CASSPPSQGSYEQYF
TRBV7-2	TRBJ2-5	CASSLARPGRETQYF
TRBV4-1	TRBJ2-2	CASSPTNRGRNTGELFF
TRBV7-8	TRBJ2-3	CASSQRLAGETDTQYF
TRBV2	TRBJ2-2	CASTLTGSATGELFF
TRBV5-6	TRBJ1-1	CASSSYTEAFF
TRBV5-1	TRBJ2-1	CASSFGLAGGNEQFF
TRBV5-6	TRBJ2-1	CASSDRYNEQFF
TRBV2	TRBJ2-5	CASSEGFFRGETQYF
TRBV29-1	TRBJ1-1	CSANRGQRGEAFF
TRBV4-1	TRBJ2-1	CASSLTDREDSYNEQFF
TRBV6-5	TRBJ1-2	CASSRDSSNYGYTF
TRBV5-1	TRBJ2-1	CASSLALADFNEQFF
TRBV5-6	TRBJ2-1	CASSFSNEQFF
TRBV5-1	TRBJ2-7	CASSPGEGVGSYEQYF
TRBV27	TRBJ1-6	CASNTGQSNSPLHF
TRBV27	TRBJ2-7	CASNSPGQGRVDEQYF
TRBV7-8	TRBJ2-2	CASSPEGNTGELFF
TRBV6-5	TRBJ2-7	CASSPGTGIYEQYF
TRBV13	TRBJ2-1	CASSLGAGNNEQFF
TRBV27	TRBJ2-5	CASSLSGRQETQYF
TRBV7-5	TRBJ2-7	CVRSPDRGKYEQYF
TRBV6-5	TRBJ1-5	CASRPSVSNQPQHF
TRBV2	TRBJ2-1	CANLDRVDNEQFF
TRBV25-1	TRBJ2-7	CASSDLEEQYF
TRBV28	TRBJ1-2	CASARKTGRFRGYTF
TRBV20-1	TRBJ1-1	CSHELNTEAFF
TRBV6-1	TRBJ1-5	CASSEALTDYQPQHF
TRBV7-6	TRBJ2-3	CASSLLGTSGRSPDTQYF
TRBV27	TRBJ2-1	CASSLGQGAYNEQFF
TRBV6-5	TRBJ2-3	CASSLGGAGVHTQYF
TRBV7-2	TRBJ2-2	CASSSWPTGELFF
TRBV10-3	TRBJ2-5	CAIGTGRQETQYF
TRBV4-2	TRBJ2-1	CASSQETSGAHNEQFF
TRBV5-1	TRBJ1-1	CASSPWGGGTEAFF
TRBV7-9	TRBJ2-5	CASRKPEGRARETQYF
TRBV28	TRBJ1-5	CASSWAQGFNQPQHF
TRBV7-2	TRBJ2-7	CASSLGQGGEQYF
TRBV6-1	TRBJ1-5	CASSDEANQPQHF